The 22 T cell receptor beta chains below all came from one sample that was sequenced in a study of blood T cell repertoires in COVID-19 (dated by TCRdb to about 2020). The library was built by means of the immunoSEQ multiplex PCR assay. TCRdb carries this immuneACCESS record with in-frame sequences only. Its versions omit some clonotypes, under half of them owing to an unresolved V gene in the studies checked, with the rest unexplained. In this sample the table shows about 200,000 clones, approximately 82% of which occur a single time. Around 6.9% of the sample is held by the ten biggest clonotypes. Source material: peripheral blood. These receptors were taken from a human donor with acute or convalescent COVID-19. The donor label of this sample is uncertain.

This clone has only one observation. CDR3 DNA sequence: TGTGCCAGCAGCCCCGGGACAGGGTCTAACTATGGCTACACCTTC. This sequence encodes CASSPGTGSNYGYTF. The J gene is TRBJ1-2, the V gene TRBV11-2, with TRBD1 matching 9 bases. The CDR3 covers 15 residues. CDR1 is SGHAT and CDR2 is FQNNGV in the germline V gene. The V gene end was trimmed by 5 bases and the J gene end by 0 bases; junction bases not matched to a gene: 4.

The CDR3: CASTKDGHSYNEQFF. CDR3 DNA: TGTGCCAGTACAAAAGACGGACACTCCTACAATGAGCAGTTCTTC. This chain joins TRBV7-9 and TRBJ2-1; D perhaps matches TRBD1 (5 bases). This CDR3 has 15 residues. The V gene's germline CDR1 is SEHNR and CDR2 FQNEAQ (reference sequence). V was clipped by 9 bases and J by 0 bases, with 15 bases between them.

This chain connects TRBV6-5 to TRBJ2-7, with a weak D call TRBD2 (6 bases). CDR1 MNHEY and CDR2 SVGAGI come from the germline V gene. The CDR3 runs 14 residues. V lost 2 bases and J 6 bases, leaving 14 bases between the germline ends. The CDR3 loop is CASSYTPGTGEQYF. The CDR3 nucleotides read TGTGCCAGCAGTTACACCCCGGGGACTGGCGAGCAGTACTTC.

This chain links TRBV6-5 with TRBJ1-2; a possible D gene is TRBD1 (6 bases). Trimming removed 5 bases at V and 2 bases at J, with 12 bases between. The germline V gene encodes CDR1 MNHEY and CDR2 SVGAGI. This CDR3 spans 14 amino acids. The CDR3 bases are TGTGCCAGCAGTCGTTCAGGGGACAACTATGGCTACACCTTC. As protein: CASSRSGDNYGYTF.

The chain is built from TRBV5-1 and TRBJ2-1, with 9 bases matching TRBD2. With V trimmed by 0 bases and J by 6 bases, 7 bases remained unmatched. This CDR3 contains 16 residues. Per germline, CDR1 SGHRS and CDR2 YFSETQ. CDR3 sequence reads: CASSLGPSGIINEQFF. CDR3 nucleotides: TGCGCCAGCAGCTTGGGGCCTAGCGGGATAATCAATGAGCAGTTCTTC.

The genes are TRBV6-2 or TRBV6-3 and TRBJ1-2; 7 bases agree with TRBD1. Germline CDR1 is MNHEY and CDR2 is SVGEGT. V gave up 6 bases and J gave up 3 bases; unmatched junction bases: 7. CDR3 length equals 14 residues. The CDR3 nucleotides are TGTGCCAGCAGCTTTCGGGACAGCTACTATGGCTACACCTTC. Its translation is CASSFRDSYYGYTF.

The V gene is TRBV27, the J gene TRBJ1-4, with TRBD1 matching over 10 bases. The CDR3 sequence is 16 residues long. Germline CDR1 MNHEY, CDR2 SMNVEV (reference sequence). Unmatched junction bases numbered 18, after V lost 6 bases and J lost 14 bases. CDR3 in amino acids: CASSPLVGTGATPLFF. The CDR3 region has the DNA TGTGCCAGCAGCCCACTGGTGGGGACAGGGGCCACTCCCCTGTTTTTT.

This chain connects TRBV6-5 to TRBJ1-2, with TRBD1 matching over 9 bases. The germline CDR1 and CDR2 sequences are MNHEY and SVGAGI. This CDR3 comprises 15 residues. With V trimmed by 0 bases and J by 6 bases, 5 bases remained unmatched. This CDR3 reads CASSYSRTGVNGYTF. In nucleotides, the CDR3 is TGTGCCAGCAGTTACTCTCGGACAGGGGTCAATGGCTACACCTTC.

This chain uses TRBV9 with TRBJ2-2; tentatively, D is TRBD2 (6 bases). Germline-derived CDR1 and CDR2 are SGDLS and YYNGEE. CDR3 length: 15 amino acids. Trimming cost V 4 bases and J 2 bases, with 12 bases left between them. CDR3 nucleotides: TGTGCCAGCAGCCAAACGACTAGTAACACCGGGGAGCTGTTTTTT. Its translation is CASSQTTSNTGELFF. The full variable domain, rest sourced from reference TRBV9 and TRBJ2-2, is DSGVTQTPKHLITATGQRVTLRCSPRSGDLSVYWYQQSLDQGLQFLIQYYNGEERAKGNILERFSAQQFPDLHSELNLSSLELGDSALYFCASSQTTSNTGELFFGEGSRLTVL.

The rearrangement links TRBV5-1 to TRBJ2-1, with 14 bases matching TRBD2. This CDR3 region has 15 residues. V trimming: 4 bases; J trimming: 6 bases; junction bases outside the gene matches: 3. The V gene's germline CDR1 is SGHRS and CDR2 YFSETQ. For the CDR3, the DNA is TGCGCCAGCAGCGACGGGACTAGCGGGAGCAATGAGCAGTTCTTC. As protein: CASSDGTSGSNEQFF.

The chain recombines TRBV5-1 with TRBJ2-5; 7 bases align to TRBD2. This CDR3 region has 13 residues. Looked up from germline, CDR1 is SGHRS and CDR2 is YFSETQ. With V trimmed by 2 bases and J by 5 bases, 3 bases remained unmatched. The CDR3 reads CASSFWGGETQYF. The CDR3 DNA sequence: TGCGCCAGCAGCTTCTGGGGAGGGGAGACCCAGTACTTC.

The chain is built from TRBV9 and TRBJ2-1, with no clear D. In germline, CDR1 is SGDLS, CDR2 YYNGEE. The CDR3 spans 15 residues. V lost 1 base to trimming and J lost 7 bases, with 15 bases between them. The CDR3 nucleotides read TGTGCCAGCAGCGTAAGGCCGTCGGCGGTAAATGAGCAGTTCTTC. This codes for CASSVRPSAVNEQFF.

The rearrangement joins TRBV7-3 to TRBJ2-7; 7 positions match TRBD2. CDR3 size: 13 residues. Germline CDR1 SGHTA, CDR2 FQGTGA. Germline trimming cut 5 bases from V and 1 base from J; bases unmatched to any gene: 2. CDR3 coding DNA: TGTGCCAGCAGCCGTAGCGGGTCCTACGAGCAGTACTTC. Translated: CASSRSGSYEQYF.

Here the CDR3 reads CASSLQGGDQPQHF. CDR3 sequence (DNA): TGTGCCAGCAGTCTACAGGGAGGGGATCAGCCCCAGCATTTT. This chain joins TRBV6-5 and TRBJ1-5; D might be TRBD1 (6 bases). Germline values: CDR1 MNHEY, CDR2 SVGAGI. V gave up 5 bases and J gave up 5 bases, with 13 bases separating them. The CDR3 contains 14 residues.

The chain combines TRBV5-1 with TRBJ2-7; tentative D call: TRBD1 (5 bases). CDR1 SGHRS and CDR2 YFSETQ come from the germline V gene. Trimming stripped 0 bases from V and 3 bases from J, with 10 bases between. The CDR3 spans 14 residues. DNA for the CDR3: TGCGCCAGCAGCTTGGGACAGAATTTCTACGAGCAGTACTTC. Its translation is CASSLGQNFYEQYF.

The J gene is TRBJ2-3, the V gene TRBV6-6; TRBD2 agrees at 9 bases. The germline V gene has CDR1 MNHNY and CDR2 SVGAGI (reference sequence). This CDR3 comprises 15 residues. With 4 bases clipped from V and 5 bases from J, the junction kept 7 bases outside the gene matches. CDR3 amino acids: CASSSLAGERDTQYF. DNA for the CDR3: TGTGCCAGCAGTTCCTTAGCGGGAGAGCGAGATACGCAGTATTTT.

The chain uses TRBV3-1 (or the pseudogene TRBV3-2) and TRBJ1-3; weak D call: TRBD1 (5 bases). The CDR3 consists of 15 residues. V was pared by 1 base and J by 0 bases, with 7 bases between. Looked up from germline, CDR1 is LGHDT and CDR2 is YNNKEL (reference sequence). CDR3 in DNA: TGTGCCAGCAGCCAAGGGGGCCTCTCTGGAAACACCATATATTTT. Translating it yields CASSQGGLSGNTIYF.

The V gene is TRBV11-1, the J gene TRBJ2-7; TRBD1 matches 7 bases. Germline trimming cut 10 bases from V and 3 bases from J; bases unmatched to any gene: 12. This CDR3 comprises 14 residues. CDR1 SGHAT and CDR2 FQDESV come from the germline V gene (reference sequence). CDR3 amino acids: CATRDRASNYEQYF. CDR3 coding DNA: TGTGCCACCCGCGACAGGGCCTCAAACTACGAGCAGTACTTC.

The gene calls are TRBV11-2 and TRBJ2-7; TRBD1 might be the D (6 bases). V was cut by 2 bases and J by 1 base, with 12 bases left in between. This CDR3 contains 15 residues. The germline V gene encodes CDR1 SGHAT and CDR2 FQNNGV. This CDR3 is CASSLFVGGSYEQYF. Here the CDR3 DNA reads TGTGCCAGCAGCTTATTTGTAGGGGGTTCCTACGAGCAGTACTTC.

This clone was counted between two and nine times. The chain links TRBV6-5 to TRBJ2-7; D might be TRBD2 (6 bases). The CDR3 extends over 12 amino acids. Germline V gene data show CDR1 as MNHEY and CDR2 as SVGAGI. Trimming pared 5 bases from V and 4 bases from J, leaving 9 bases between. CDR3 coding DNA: TGTGCCAGCAGTCGTCTAGCGTACGAGCAGTACTTC. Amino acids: CASSRLAYEQYF.

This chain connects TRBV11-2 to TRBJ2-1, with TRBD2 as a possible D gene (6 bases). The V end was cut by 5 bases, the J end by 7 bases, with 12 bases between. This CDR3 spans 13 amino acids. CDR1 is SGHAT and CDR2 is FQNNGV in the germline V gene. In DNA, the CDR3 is TGTGCCAGCAGCATGGGACTCACTAATGAGCAGTTCTTC. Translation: CASSMGLTNEQFF.

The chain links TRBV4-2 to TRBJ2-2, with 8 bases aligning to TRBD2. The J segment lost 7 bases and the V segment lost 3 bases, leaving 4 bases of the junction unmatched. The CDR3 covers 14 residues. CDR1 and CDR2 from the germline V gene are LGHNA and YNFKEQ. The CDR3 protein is CASSQREVGGELFF. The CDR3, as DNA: TGTGCCAGCAGCCAGCGGGAGGTGGGCGGGGAGCTGTTTTTT.